The 15 T cell receptor beta chains below all came from one sample that was sequenced in a study of cytomegalovirus exposure and HLA in healthy donors. PCR involved 60 Vbeta and 13 Jbeta primers. Repertoires were generated with immunoSEQ multiplex PCR, while TCRdb's copy carries only in-frame clones and drops some. The sample shows 150,000 to 200,000 clones, approximately 84% of them seen only once. Material: PBMCs. The receptors originated from a woman aged 50 to 60 in good health and CMV-seropositive.

The chain recombines TRBV5-1 with TRBJ2-3; 8 positions match TRBD2. Germline V CDR1 and CDR2: SGHRS, YFSETQ. This CDR3 has 18 residues. V lost 0 bases, J lost 1 base, and 10 bases stayed unmatched. DNA of the CDR3: TGCGCCAGCAGCTTGGGAGCTTCGACTAGCGTGCGCACAGATACGCAGTATTTT. It codes for CASSLGASTSVRTDTQYF.

In this sample, this clone turned up once. V and J are TRBV5-1 and TRBJ2-4; D may be TRBD1 (8 bases). The CDR3 loop spans 17 amino acids. V was trimmed by 4 bases and J by 8 bases, leaving 25 bases between them. CDR1 and CDR2 (germline): SGHRS, YFSETQ. The CDR3 nucleotides read TGCGCCAGCAGCCAAATACCTCGTGGACAGGGAGGGGACATTCAGTACTTC. Translation: CASSQIPRGQGGDIQYF.

The chain joins TRBV7-8 to TRBJ2-7; the match to TRBD1 covers 7 bases. This CDR3 contains 13 residues. The germline V gene has CDR1 SGHVS and CDR2 FQNEAQ. V lost 5 bases and J lost 2; bases outside the gene matches: 3. This CDR3 reads CASSRTGAYEQYF. CDR3 nucleotides: TGTGCCAGCAGCCGCACAGGGGCCTACGAGCAGTACTTC.

This clone occurred once. The rearrangement uses TRBV28 and TRBJ2-7; no clear D gene. V shed 4 bases and J shed 1 base, with 20 bases lying between them. Germline values: CDR1 MDHEN, CDR2 SYDVKM. This CDR3 region has 17 residues. The DNA of the CDR3 is TGTGCCAGCAGTTCCCCGGGTTATAACGAACTTTCCTACGAGCAGTACTTC. This gives the protein CASSSPGYNELSYEQYF.

J is TRBJ1-2 and V is TRBV5-1, with 11 bases matching TRBD1. Germline V gene lookup returns CDR1 SGHRS and CDR2 YFSETQ. V lost 6 bases, J lost 3 bases, and 4 bases stayed unmatched. This CDR3 contains 14 residues. The CDR3: CASKGTGGDYGYTF. CDR3 DNA: TGCGCCAGCAAAGGGACAGGGGGTGACTATGGCTACACCTTC.

This clone has more than one count but fewer than ten. This chain joins TRBV7-2 and TRBJ1-2; 7 nucleotides line up with TRBD1. CDR3 length: 12 residues. J lost 6 bases, V lost 4 bases, and 2 bases had no gene match. The germline CDR1 and CDR2 sequences are SGHTA and FQGNSA. CDR3 nucleotide sequence: TGTGCCAGCAGCTCAGGGGGGCATGGCTACACCTTC. Translation: CASSSGGHGYTF.

V usage is TRBV4-3 and J usage is TRBJ1-2, with 8 positions matching TRBD1. The ends lost 0 bases at V and 2 bases at J; junction bases unmatched: 5. The CDR3 contains 16 residues. The V gene's germline CDR1 is LGHNA and CDR2 YSLEER. The CDR3 DNA reads as TGCGCCAGCAGCCAAGATAGGACAGGGTCCAACTATGGCTACACCTTC. Translated: CASSQDRTGSNYGYTF.

In its sample, this clone was seen once. The chain is built from TRBV21-1 and TRBJ2-1; no DNA check was done on the table's D call, TRBD2. TRBV21-1 is an annotated pseudogene. There are 16 residues in the CDR3. The CDR3 coding sequence is TGTGCCAGCGGGGGGACTTTGGGGCACCCCTACAATGAGCAGTTCTTC. Translated: CASGGTLGHPYNEQFF.

The V and J genes are TRBV9 and TRBJ1-4, with TRBD1 matching over 8 bases. The CDR3 is made up of 14 amino acids. The V gene end was trimmed by 3 bases and the J gene end by 8 bases; junction bases not matched to a gene: 6. The V gene's germline CDR1 is SGDLS and CDR2 YYNGEE. The CDR3 sequence is CASSGRTGSEKLFF. The CDR3, as DNA: TGTGCCAGCAGCGGGCGGACAGGGAGCGAAAAACTGTTTTTT. The variable domain in full, with the rest retrieved from reference TRBV9 and TRBJ1-4, is DSGVTQTPKHLITATGQRVTLRCSPRSGDLSVYWYQQSLDQGLQFLIQYYNGEERAKGNILERFSAQQFPDLHSELNLSSLELGDSALYFCASSGRTGSEKLFFGSGTQLSVL.

The rearrangement uses TRBV7-3 and TRBJ2-1; possible D gene TRBD2, 5 bases. Deletions cut 5 bases from V and 5 bases from J, with 10 bases between. The CDR3 totals 13 residues. Germline CDR1 is SGHTA and CDR2 is FQGTGA. Here the CDR3 reads CASSVGVDNEQFF. The DNA of the CDR3 is TGTGCCAGCAGCGTCGGGGTCGACAATGAGCAGTTCTTC.

This chain joins TRBV19 and TRBJ1-2, with D uncertain. CDR1 is LNHDA and CDR2 is SQIVND in the germline V gene (reference sequence). The CDR3 has 15 residues. The V and J ends lost 0 bases and 6 bases respectively, with 14 bases between them. The CDR3 region is CASSIDREGLDGYTF. The CDR3, as DNA: TGTGCCAGTAGTATAGATCGGGAAGGGCTGGATGGCTACACCTTC.

This chain links TRBV21-1 with TRBJ1-5. TRBV21-1 is shown as a pseudogene. The CDR3 runs to 16 residues. Here the CDR3 reads CASSKKSGGIDQPQHF. In DNA form, the CDR3 reads TGTGCCAGCAGCAAAAAGTCGGGGGGTATAGATCAGCCCCAGCATTTT.

The gene calls are TRBV14 and TRBJ1-1; unclear D gene. The V end was cut by 4 bases, the J end by 10 bases, with 16 bases between. Germline loops: CDR1 SGHDN, CDR2 FVKESK. The CDR3 loop spans 13 amino acids. The CDR3 protein is CASSPTDSEGAFF. Written as DNA, the CDR3 is TGTGCCAGCAGCCCCACGGACTCGGAAGGAGCTTTCTTT.

This chain uses TRBV27 with TRBJ2-5; 7 bases line up with TRBD2. Germline trimming cut 5 bases from V and 2 bases from J; bases unmatched to any gene: 8. This CDR3 contains 15 residues. The germline CDR1 and CDR2 sequences are MNHEY and SMNVEV (reference sequence). DNA for the CDR3: TGTGCCAGCAGTATCAGACTAGCAGGACAAGAGACCCAGTACTTC. It encodes CASSIRLAGQETQYF.

The genes are TRBV5-1 and TRBJ2-2; D is possibly TRBD2 (5 bases). The germline V gene has CDR1 SGHRS and CDR2 YFSETQ. With 5 bases removed from V and 4 bases from J, the gap between germline ends came to 18 bases. The CDR3 is 16 residues long. CDR3 loop: CASRTVVEGGTGELFF. The CDR3 coding sequence is TGCGCCAGCAGAACGGTGGTTGAGGGTGGCACCGGGGAGCTGTTTTTT.